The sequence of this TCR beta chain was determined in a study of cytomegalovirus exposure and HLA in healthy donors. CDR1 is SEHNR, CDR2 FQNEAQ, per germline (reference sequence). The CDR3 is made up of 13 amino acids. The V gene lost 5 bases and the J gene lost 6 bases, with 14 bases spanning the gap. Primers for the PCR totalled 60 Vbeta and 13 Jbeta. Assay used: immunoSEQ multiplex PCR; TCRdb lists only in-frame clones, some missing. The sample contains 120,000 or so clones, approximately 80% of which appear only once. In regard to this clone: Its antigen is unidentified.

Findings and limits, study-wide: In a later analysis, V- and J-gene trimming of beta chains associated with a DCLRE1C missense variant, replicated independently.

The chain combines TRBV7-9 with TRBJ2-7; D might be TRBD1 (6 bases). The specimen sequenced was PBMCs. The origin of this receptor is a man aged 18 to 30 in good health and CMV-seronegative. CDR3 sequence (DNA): TGTGCCAGCAGCGAACGGGGACACCCCGAGCAGTACTTC. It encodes CASSERGHPEQYF.